The clone carrying this T cell receptor (beta chain) was observed many times. Antigen specificity is unknown. The CDR3 spans 10 residues. The germline V gene encodes CDR1 DFQATT and CDR2 SNEGSKA (reference sequence). Trimming shortened V by 3 bases and J by 6 bases, and 2 bases separated the two germline ends. The sample is drawn from a study of T-cell reconstitution after alpha-beta-depleted transplantation in children. Whole-study results and caveats: Approximately two months post-transplant, alpha-beta T cells reportedly originated from several hundred expanded graft clones.

Library preparation (for TCRbeta) was performed with unique molecular identifiers. TCRdb re-called the PCR reads through MiXCR, storing one row per CDR3 protein. The sample has some 29,000 distinct CDR3 sequences, under 8% seen once. The chain has TRBV20-1 and TRBJ1-4; D remains ambiguous. The receptor comes from a male patient between 10 and 17 years old who had a stem cell transplant for acute myeloid leukemia, so the T cells may come from the graft donor. This material consisted of PBMCs, mostly from graft donor cells, taken 180 days after TCRalphabeta/CD19-depleted stem cell transplant. The CDR3 DNA reads as TGCAGTGCTAGCGATGAAAAACTGTTTTTT. The encoded protein is CSASDEKLFF.